The next 24 T cell receptor beta chains were all read from a single sample in a study of immune heterogeneity within non-small cell lung tumors. TCR beta CDR3 amplification used multiplex PCR with 32 V and 13 J primers. TCRdb re-analysed the multiplex PCR reads in MiXCR, keeping a single row per CDR3 protein. The data show 10,000 to 13,000 distinct CDR3 sequences, 30% seen once. Bulk tumor genomic DNA served as template, at 550 to 600 ng per sample. Primary tumors were biopsied several times each, far apart, intraoperatively. Surgery that was curative in intent was performed on patients with untreated, newly diagnosed non-small cell lung cancer. Sequenced input: lung tumor tissue. These receptors came from a woman aged 60-75 years with non-small cell lung cancer.

Of note for this clonotype: A much bigger clone sits one base away, suggesting this may be a read error. The chain joins TRBV10-3 to TRBJ2-1, with 10 bases aligning to TRBD2. The CDR3 consists of 16 residues. The V gene's germline CDR1 is ENHRY and CDR2 SYGVKD. The chain's CDR3 is CAVRTPSGSSYNEQFF. Written as DNA, the CDR3 is TGTGCCGTCAGGACCCCTAGCGGGAGTTCCTACAATGAGCAGTTCTTC.

About this clonotype itself: It may be a read error: a sequence one base away is much more abundant. The chain employs TRBV9 and TRBJ1-1; no firm D call. Germline values: CDR1 SGDLS, CDR2 YYNGEE. This CDR3 region has 14 residues. The V gene lost 5 bases and the J gene lost 5 bases, with 16 bases spanning the gap. The CDR3 sequence is CASRPDAQRTEAFF. CDR3 coding DNA: TGTGCCAGCAGACCGGACGCCCAGAGGACTGAAGCTTTCTTT.

This clonotype showed up just a few times. The CDR3 bases are TGTGCCAGCAGTTACTCGAGGTGGCGGGACAGGGGCCTGGTAGTGGAGCAGTACTTC. Translating it yields CASSYSRWRDRGLVVEQYF. The chain employs TRBV6-5 and TRBJ2-7, with 10 bases fitting TRBD1. CDR3 length: 19 amino acids. J lost 7 bases, V lost 0 bases, and 18 bases had no gene match. CDR1 is MNHEY and CDR2 is SVGAGI in the germline V gene.

This clonotype is labeled as medium-sized. CDR3 protein: CASSQEVYGYTF. The CDR3 nucleotides are TGTGCCAGCAGCCAAGAGGTCTATGGCTACACCTTC. The chain couples TRBV14 to TRBJ1-2; D ambiguous. There are 12 residues in the CDR3. V was trimmed by 0 bases and J by 4 bases, leaving 3 bases between them. CDR1 and CDR2 from the germline V gene are SGHDN and FVKESK. The variable domain in full, with the rest retrieved from reference TRBV14 and TRBJ1-2, is EAGVTQFPSHSVIEKGQTVTLRCDPISGHDNLYWYRRVMGKEIKFLLHFVKESKQDESGMPNNRFLAERTGGTYSTLKVQPAELEDSGVYFCASSQEVYGYTFGSGTRLTVV.

As for this clonotype: One base away lies a much larger clone, so this may be a sequencing read error. The chain uses TRBV28 and TRBJ2-1; 10 bases agree with TRBD2. Germline V lookup: CDR1 MDHEN, CDR2 SYDVKM. The CDR3 consists of 14 residues. CDR3 loop: CASSASGRLHERFF. As DNA, the CDR3 is TGTGCCAGCAGCGCTAGCGGGAGACTCCATGAGCGGTTCTTC.

In the case of this clonotype: Sequence at one end of the junction differs from germline and may be a read error. The V call is TRBV6-1, the J call TRBJ1-3; D unclear. Germline V gene lookup returns CDR1 MNHNS and CDR2 SASEGT. The CDR3 covers 16 residues. The CDR3 DNA is TGTGTCAGCGGCTTACGCGGGCCAGTCCCTGGAAACACCATATATTTT. Protein product: CVSGLRGPVPGNTIYF.

The chain links TRBV6-9 to TRBJ1-1; tentatively, D is TRBD1 (6 bases). The germline V and J ends were trimmed by 7 bases and 6 bases, with 18 bases remaining between them. The length of the CDR3 is 14 residues. Germline V CDR1 and CDR2: MNHGY, SVAAGI. The CDR3 coding sequence is TGTGCCAGCAAGCATCACAGGGAGAGCCCTGAAGCTTTCTTT. This gives the protein CASKHHRESPEAFF.

The chain carries TRBV28 and TRBJ1-2, with D hard to call. Germline V gene lookup returns CDR1 MDHEN and CDR2 SYDVKM. The CDR3 has 14 residues. Between the trimmed V and J ends, which lost 6 bases and 0 bases, there was a span of 11 bases. The CDR3 here is CASSITRANYGYTF. The CDR3 nucleotides are TGTGCCAGCAGCATCACAAGGGCTAACTATGGCTACACCTTC.

This clonotype was seen only a few times. The chain uses TRBV6-1 and TRBJ2-4; D is uncertain. V was pared by 2 bases and J by 11 bases, with 7 bases between. Germline V gene sequence: CDR1 MNHNS, CDR2 SASEGT. The CDR3 consists of 11 residues. In DNA form, the CDR3 reads TGTGCCAGCAGTGAAACGCCGGTTCAGTACTTC. This gives the protein CASSETPVQYF.

This clonotype counts as medium-sized. The chain carries TRBV5-1 and TRBJ2-7; 11 nucleotides line up with TRBD2. This CDR3 is 14 amino acids long. The germline V gene has CDR1 SGHRS and CDR2 YFSETQ. J lost 5 bases, V lost 4 bases, and 5 bases had no gene match. CDR3 bases: TGCGCCAGCAGCAAGGGACTAGCGGAAAACGAGCAGTACTTC. Amino acids: CASSKGLAENEQYF.

The rearrangement uses TRBV6-2 or TRBV6-3 and TRBJ1-2, with no clear D. Trimming took 8 bases from V and 8 from J, leaving 18 bases between them. The length of the CDR3 is 13 residues. Germline values: CDR1 MNHEY, CDR2 SVGEGT. The CDR3: CASGDLSYGGYTF. DNA of the CDR3: TGTGCCAGCGGAGACCTCAGTTACGGAGGCTACACCTTC.

This clonotype is categorized as medium-sized (0.01 to 0.1%). The chain combines TRBV3-1 with TRBJ2-7, with D unclear. CDR1 and CDR2 (germline): LGHDT, YNNKEL (reference sequence). V was trimmed by 1 base and J by 4 bases, leaving 2 bases between them. The length of the CDR3 is 11 residues. This CDR3 reads CASSQAYEQYF. The CDR3 DNA reads TGTGCCAGCAGCCAAGCTTACGAGCAGTACTTC.

J is TRBJ2-1 and V is TRBV28, with D maybe TRBD2 (5 bases). V was clipped by 3 bases and J by 0 bases, with 15 bases between them. CDR3 size: 17 residues. Germline CDR1 MDHEN, CDR2 SYDVKM. In DNA form, the CDR3 reads TGTGCCAGCAGTTTCCGGGAATTAGCGATCTCCTACAATGAGCAGTTCTTC. Protein: CASSFRELAISYNEQFF.

This clonotype was counted at least ten times. Compared with germline, one end of the junction differs, possibly owing to a read error. The CDR3 DNA reads as TGTGCCACCAGTGTCCTAGACAATGAGCAGTTTTTC. It specifies CATSVLDNEQFF. The genes are TRBV24-1 and TRBJ2-1; no firm D call. The germline gives CDR1 KGHDR, CDR2 SFDVKD. The CDR3 runs to 12 residues.

This clonotype was counted many times. V and J are TRBV7-2 and TRBJ2-3; D is possibly TRBD2 (6 bases). CDR1 and CDR2 (germline): SGHTA, FQGNSA. The CDR3 extends over 19 amino acids. V lost 2 bases and J lost 0, with 21 bases in between. CDR3 amino acids: CASSLWGRAPGGSTDTQYF. Here the CDR3 DNA reads TGTGCCAGCAGCTTATGGGGCAGGGCCCCCGGGGGTAGCACAGATACGCAGTATTTT.

DNA of the CDR3: TGCAGCGTTGAAGATTCATGGGGGACCCTAGGGAATGAGCAGTTCTTC. Amino acids: CSVEDSWGTLGNEQFF. The chain links TRBV29-1 to TRBJ2-1; the D gene could be TRBD1 or TRBD2 (5 bases each). Germline lookup yields CDR1 SQVTM and CDR2 ANQGSEA. Trimming cost V 0 bases and J 7 bases, with 19 bases left between them. The CDR3 is 16 residues long.

This clonotype was detected many times. This chain links TRBV20-1 with TRBJ2-1; D remains ambiguous. Germline V gives CDR1 DFQATT, CDR2 SNEGSKA (reference sequence). This CDR3 region has 12 residues. Deletions cut 3 bases from V and 6 bases from J, with 9 bases between. The CDR3 is CSARLDSNEQFF. In DNA, the CDR3 is TGCAGTGCTAGGCTAGATTCCAATGAGCAGTTCTTC.

About this clonotype: One base away lies a much larger clone, so this may be a sequencing read error. The conserved phenylalanine or tryptophan normally closing the CDR3 is absent here, so this likely arose from a read error. V gene TRBV25-1 combines with J gene TRBJ2-3, with D unresolved. The V end lost 5 bases, the J end lost 5 bases, and 5 bases lay between the germline ends. Germline assignment: CDR1 MGHDK and CDR2 SYGVNS. The CDR3 extends over 11 amino acids. The CDR3 here is CASSLGDTQYL. The CDR3 nucleotides are TGTGCCAGCAGTCTGGGAGATACGCAGTATCTT.

This clonotype was found once. This may be a read error: a much more frequent sequence differs by one nucleotide. V and J are TRBV24-1 and TRBJ2-3, with TRBD1 as a possible D gene (6 bases). Germline CDR1 is KGHDR and CDR2 is SFDVKD. Trimming left V 0 bases short and J 7 bases short, with 10 bases between. There are 14 residues in the CDR3. The CDR3 spells CATSDLGGAHTQYF. The DNA for the CDR3 is TGTGCCACCAGTGATTTGGGGGGCGCACATACGCAGTATTTT.

This clonotype is medium-sized (0.01 to 0.1%) by share. This chain uses TRBV20-1 with TRBJ1-1; the match to TRBD1 covers 9 bases. This CDR3 is built from 14 residues. V lost 3 bases and J lost 0; bases outside the gene matches: 2. The V gene's germline CDR1 is DFQATT and CDR2 SNEGSKA (reference sequence). In DNA, the CDR3 is TGCAGTGCTAGGGACAGGGGTTTGAACACTGAAGCTTTCTTT. Translated: CSARDRGLNTEAFF.

This chain joins TRBV20-1 and TRBJ2-3, with a possible D match to TRBD1 (6 bases). CDR1 DFQATT and CDR2 SNEGSKA come from the germline V gene (reference sequence). The V end lost 3 bases, the J end lost 1 base, and 14 bases lay between the germline ends. The CDR3 totals 15 residues. The CDR3: CSARRNRTGTDTQYF. In DNA form, the CDR3 reads TGCAGTGCTAGGAGGAACAGGACAGGCACAGATACGCAGTATTTT.

This clonotype has at least ten counts. The chain employs TRBV7-2 and TRBJ2-1, with 7 bases identical to TRBD2. This CDR3 is 14 amino acids long. Germline CDR1 SGHTA, CDR2 FQGNSA. V dropped 7 bases and J dropped 6; count of bases not matched to a gene: 9. CDR3 sequence (DNA): TGTGCCAGCAATGACCGAGCGGGGCCCAATGAGCAGTTCTTC. This sequence encodes CASNDRAGPNEQFF.

This clonotype was observed once. The chain joins TRBV28 to TRBJ1-6, with no clear D. The germline V and J ends were trimmed by 8 bases and 10 bases, with 12 bases remaining between them. CDR1 and CDR2 (germline): MDHEN, SYDVKM. The CDR3 extends over 12 amino acids. The CDR3 is CASGRPESPLHF. The CDR3 DNA follows: TGTGCCAGCGGTAGACCAGAATCACCCCTCCACTTT.

Points on this clonotype: A much larger clone lies a single base off, so this may be a read error. The chain links TRBV27 to TRBJ2-1; weak D call: TRBD1 (6 bases). This CDR3 spans 17 amino acids. Per the germline V gene, CDR1 is MNHEY and CDR2 is SMNVEV (reference sequence). V was cut by 2 bases and J by 3 bases, with 17 bases left in between. CDR3 in amino acids: CASSLEWRTVYYNEQFF. As DNA, the CDR3 is TGTGCCAGCAGTTTAGAGTGGCGGACAGTCTACTACAATGAGCAGTTCTTC.